A single sample gave rise to the 28 T cell receptor beta chains below, sequenced in a study of graft-versus-host responses after intestinal transplantation. Produced via immunoSEQ multiplex PCR; TCRdb's table is partial and in-frame only. This sample has about 47,000 clones, with approximately 92% found just once. Source: PBMCs, taken more than 750 days after a first intestinal transplant, on the day of a second. These receptors all come from a human patient who received an intestinal transplant, so some T cells may come from the graft donor.

The chain couples TRBV5-1 to TRBJ1-2; D remains unclear. V was trimmed by 0 bases and J by 2 bases, leaving 5 bases between them. The CDR3 sequence is 13 residues long. In germline, CDR1 is SGHRS, CDR2 YFSETQ. CDR3 bases: TGCGCCAGCAGCTTGGCTGTGAACTATGGCTACACCTTC. The encoded protein is CASSLAVNYGYTF.

The chain links TRBV5-6 to TRBJ2-2; no clear D gene. Trimming left V 2 bases short and J 4 bases short, with 6 bases between. CDR1 SGHDT and CDR2 YYEEEE come from the germline V gene. The CDR3 is made up of 13 amino acids. The CDR3 nucleotides read TGTGCCAGCAGCTTCTTTTTCACCGGGGAGCTGTTTTTT. Its protein product is CASSFFFTGELFF.

The chain has TRBV2 and TRBJ1-5; D perhaps matches TRBD1 (6 bases). V lost 7 bases and J 2 bases, leaving 9 bases between the germline ends. The CDR3 loop spans 13 amino acids. Germline V gene lookup returns CDR1 SNHLY and CDR2 FYNNEI. CDR3 amino acids: CASMGAGNQPQHF. The CDR3 nucleotides are TGTGCCAGCATGGGGGCTGGCAATCAGCCCCAGCATTTT.

CDR3 in amino acids: CASSLEGNSNQPQHF. The DNA of the CDR3 is TGCGCCAGCAGCTTGGAAGGAAATAGCAATCAGCCCCAGCATTTT. The chain joins TRBV5-1 to TRBJ1-5; D gene unclear. Deletions cut 0 bases from V and 0 bases from J, with 7 bases between. Germline values: CDR1 SGHRS, CDR2 YFSETQ. The CDR3 runs to 15 residues.

This clone has a single count. This chain links TRBV11-2 with TRBJ2-7; D perhaps matches TRBD1 (5 bases). The length of the CDR3 is 12 residues. V gave up 1 base and J gave up 6 bases, with 7 bases separating them. Germline V lookup: CDR1 SGHAT, CDR2 FQNNGV. CDR3 sequence: CASSLGDSEQYF. Written as DNA, the CDR3 is TGTGCCAGCAGCTTAGGAGACAGCGAGCAGTACTTC.

This chain uses TRBV11-3 with TRBJ2-7; the match to TRBD2 covers 7 bases. The germline V gene has CDR1 SGHNT and CDR2 YENEEA. The junction had 0 bases not matched to a gene; V was cut back by 1 base and J by 0 bases. The CDR3 totals 14 residues. The DNA for the CDR3 is TGTGCCAGCAGCTTAGCGGGAGGCTCCTACGAGCAGTACTTC. Its translation is CASSLAGGSYEQYF. Together with reference TRBV11-3 and TRBJ2-7, the CDR3 gives the full variable domain: EAGVVQSPRYKIIEKKQPVAFWCNPISGHNTLYWYLQNLGQGPELLIRYENEEAVDDSQLPKDRFSAERLKGVDSTLKIQPAELGDSAVYLCASSLAGGSYEQYFGPGTRLTVT.

This sequence joins TRBV11-2 and TRBJ2-4, with D uncertain. The length of the CDR3 is 16 residues. The germline V gene encodes CDR1 SGHAT and CDR2 FQNNGV. Between the trimmed V and J ends, which lost 4 bases and 1 base, there was a span of 14 bases. The CDR3 region is CASSSDPSRAKNIQYF. In nucleotides, the CDR3 is TGTGCCAGCAGCTCGGACCCCTCAAGGGCCAAAAACATTCAGTACTTC.

The chain combines TRBV11-2 with TRBJ2-1; 7 bases align to TRBD2. There are 16 residues in the CDR3. Trimming removed 5 bases from V and 1 base from J; junction bases left unmatched: 8. Germline V CDR1 and CDR2: SGHAT, FQNNGV. The CDR3 sequence: CASSEIAGGSYNEQFF. CDR3 nucleotides: TGTGCCAGCAGCGAAATAGCGGGCGGTTCCTACAATGAGCAGTTCTTC.

V and J are TRBV5-8 and TRBJ1-5; D is unclear. CDR1 and CDR2 (germline): SGHTS, YDEGEE. Trimming removed 0 bases at V and 6 bases at J, with 4 bases between. There are 12 residues in the CDR3. The CDR3 protein is CASSLAGQPQHF. The CDR3 bases are TGTGCCAGCAGCTTGGCTGGTCAGCCCCAGCATTTT.

With respect to this clone: At one end, the junction sequence differs from germline, possibly due to a read error. The chain links TRBV14 to TRBJ2-5, with no clear D. The CDR3 is 12 amino acids. Germline CDR1 SGHDN, CDR2 FVKESK. The CDR3 DNA reads as TGTGCCAGCAGCACCTACCAAGAGACCCCGTACTTC. It specifies CASSTYQETPYF.

V gene TRBV28 combines with J gene TRBJ2-6, with TRBD1 identical over 7 bases. With V trimmed by 6 bases and J by 4 bases, 6 bases remained unmatched. Germline V gene lookup returns CDR1 MDHEN and CDR2 SYDVKM. The CDR3 sequence is 15 residues long. DNA of the CDR3: TGTGCCAGCAGGCCACAGGGGTCGGGGGCCAACGTCCTGACTTTC. Its translation is CASRPQGSGANVLTF.

This sequence joins TRBV19 and TRBJ2-3; 11 bases map to TRBD1. The CDR3 runs to 16 residues. Germline CDR1 LNHDA, CDR2 SQIVND (reference sequence). The ends lost 3 bases at V and 0 bases at J; junction bases unmatched: 2. In DNA, the CDR3 is TGTGCCAGTAGTATGGACAGGGGGCGCAGCACAGATACGCAGTATTTT. Translating it yields CASSMDRGRSTDTQYF.

This sequence joins TRBV6-6 and TRBJ2-1; unclear D gene. CDR1 is MNHNY, CDR2 SVGAGI, per germline (reference sequence). The ends were cut back, 2 bases at V and 8 bases at J, with 13 bases in the middle. The CDR3 totals 14 residues. The CDR3 bases are TGTGCCAGCAGTTACAACCCCGAGGACGATGAGCAGTTCTTC. Its translation: CASSYNPEDDEQFF.

This clone was found once. The chain joins TRBV5-1 to TRBJ2-7, with 11 bases fitting TRBD2. The CDR3 runs to 15 residues. Per the germline V gene, CDR1 is SGHRS and CDR2 is YFSETQ. J was trimmed by 5 bases and V by 1 base; bases with no gene match: 5. The CDR3 DNA reads as TGCGCCAGCAGCTTGATAGCGGGAGGGCTCAACGAGCAGTACTTC. Protein: CASSLIAGGLNEQYF.

The chain joins TRBV9 to TRBJ1-3; 9 positions agree with TRBD1. Germline trimming cut 4 bases from V and 2 bases from J; bases unmatched to any gene: 4. The CDR3 length is 15 residues. CDR1 and CDR2 from the germline V gene are SGDLS and YYNGEE. The CDR3 loop reads CASSPDRGTGNTIYF. In DNA form, the CDR3 reads TGTGCCAGCAGCCCGGACAGGGGTACTGGAAACACCATATATTTT.

Details on this clone: An end of the junction does not agree with germline; a read error may underlie this. The chain combines TRBV7-9 with TRBJ1-4; D is perhaps TRBD1 (5 bases). Germline V gene data show CDR1 as SEHNR and CDR2 as FQNEAQ (reference sequence). The length of the CDR3 is 16 residues. The CDR3 DNA reads TGTGCCAGCAGTTTAGGGTCCGGGACGAGTAATGAAAAACTGTTTTTT. Translating it yields CASSLGSGTSNEKLFF.

The chain links TRBV4-1 to TRBJ1-1; D unclear. CDR3 size: 12 residues. Germline CDR1 MGHRA, CDR2 YSYEKL. V dropped 3 bases and J dropped 5 bases, with 7 bases sitting between them. Written as DNA, the CDR3 is TGCGCCAGCAGCCAGACCGGGACTGAAGCTTTCTTT. This codes for CASSQTGTEAFF.

The rearrangement uses TRBV4-1 and TRBJ2-2; 7 bases align to TRBD2. With V trimmed by 4 bases and J by 5 bases, 10 bases remained unmatched. CDR1 is MGHRA, CDR2 YSYEKL, per germline. This CDR3 comprises 16 residues. CDR3 bases: TGCGCCAGCAGCCCACCGACCTCGGGAGGAACCGGGGAGCTGTTTTTT. It is translated as CASSPPTSGGTGELFF.

This chain uses TRBV2 with TRBJ1-3; no clear D. This CDR3 comprises 13 residues. Germline assignment: CDR1 SNHLY and CDR2 FYNNEI. Trimming stripped 3 bases from V and 7 bases from J, with 10 bases between. The CDR3 DNA is TGTGCCAGCAGTGATGAGGGAAGTAACACCATATATTTT. It specifies CASSDEGSNTIYF.

The rearrangement uses TRBV5-8 and TRBJ2-2; D might be TRBD2 (5 bases). The V gene lost 4 bases and the J gene lost 2 bases, with 24 bases spanning the gap. This CDR3 has 19 amino acids. Germline-derived CDR1 and CDR2 are SGHTS and YDEGEE. The DNA of the CDR3 is TGTGCCAGCAGCACTGGCGTGTTAGCATTCCGGGGAAACACCGGGGAGCTGTTTTTT. It is translated as CASSTGVLAFRGNTGELFF. Together with reference TRBV5-8 and TRBJ2-2, the CDR3 gives the full variable domain: EAGVTQSPTHLIKTRGQQATLRCSPISGHTSVYWYQQALGLGLQFLLWYDEGEERNRGNFPPRFSGRQFPNYSSELNVNALELEDSALYLCASSTGVLAFRGNTGELFFGEGSRLTVL.

Comment on this clone: Distinct nucleotide sequences in the sample also encode this CDR3. The chain joins TRBV5-4 to TRBJ2-4, with D possibly matching TRBD2 (5 bases). Germline V gene sequence: CDR1 SGHNT, CDR2 YYREEE (reference sequence). The CDR3 totals 14 residues. V gave up 0 bases and J gave up 1 base, with 5 bases separating them. This chain's CDR3 is CASSLAGAKNIQYF. The CDR3 DNA reads TGTGCCAGCAGCTTGGCGGGGGCCAAAAACATTCAGTACTTC.

V is TRBV30 and J is TRBJ2-7; tentatively, D is TRBD2 (5 bases). V lost 7 bases to trimming and J lost 2 bases, with 18 bases between them. This CDR3 contains 14 residues. The germline V gene has CDR1 GTSNPN and CDR2 SVGIG (reference sequence). The CDR3 bases are TGTGCCTTCCGTAGGGTCGAGCGGACCTACGAGCAGTACTTC. Amino acids: CAFRRVERTYEQYF.

This clone has a handful of counts. The J gene is TRBJ1-4, the V gene TRBV7-9; 7 bases fit TRBD1. The CDR3 is 16 residues long. CDR1 SEHNR and CDR2 FQNEAQ come from the germline V gene (reference sequence). The V and J ends lost 5 bases and 3 bases, in that order; junction bases with no gene match: 9. CDR3 in amino acids: CASSPQGVKANEKLFF. The CDR3 region has the DNA TGTGCCAGCAGCCCCCAGGGGGTTAAGGCTAATGAAAAACTGTTTTTT.

This chain uses TRBV7-8 with TRBJ1-3; D gene ambiguous. V lost 4 bases and J lost 0, with 7 bases in between. The CDR3 has 14 amino acids. Germline values: CDR1 SGHVS, CDR2 FQNEAQ. The CDR3 DNA is TGTGCCAGCAGCTCTCGGGCCTCTGGAAACACCATATATTTT. Its translation is CASSSRASGNTIYF.

The chain has TRBV6-6 and TRBJ2-7; 9 bases fit TRBD2. The ends lost 0 bases at V and 3 bases at J; junction bases unmatched: 3. The germline CDR1 and CDR2 sequences are MNHNY and SVGAGI (reference sequence). This CDR3 is 15 amino acids long. The CDR3 sequence is CASSYSGTSRYEQYF. CDR3 bases: TGTGCCAGCAGTTACTCCGGGACTAGCCGCTACGAGCAGTACTTC.

This chain connects TRBV5-1 to TRBJ2-5; D not resolved. V lost 4 bases and J lost 3, with 10 bases in between. This CDR3 contains 13 residues. CDR1 and CDR2 from the germline V gene are SGHRS and YFSETQ. As DNA, the CDR3 is TGCGCCAGCAGCCCTTACTGGGAAGAGACCCAGTACTTC. The encoded protein is CASSPYWEETQYF.

This clone was detected only once. The chain carries TRBV6-6 and TRBJ1-1; D uncertain. Trimming removed 2 bases from V and 1 base from J, with 11 bases in between. Germline V CDR1 and CDR2: MNHNY, SVGAGI (reference sequence). The CDR3 extends over 15 amino acids. Here the CDR3 reads CASSYRALSNTEAFF. Written as DNA, the CDR3 is TGTGCCAGCAGTTACCGGGCATTGTCGAACACTGAAGCTTTCTTT.

This chain uses TRBV6-5 with TRBJ1-5; no clear D. Germline V CDR1 and CDR2: MNHEY, SVGAGI. The V gene lost 5 bases and the J gene lost 2 bases, with 7 bases spanning the gap. This CDR3 is built from 13 residues. The CDR3 loop reads CASSVWGNQPQHF. CDR3 nucleotides: TGTGCCAGCAGTGTGTGGGGCAATCAGCCCCAGCATTTT.